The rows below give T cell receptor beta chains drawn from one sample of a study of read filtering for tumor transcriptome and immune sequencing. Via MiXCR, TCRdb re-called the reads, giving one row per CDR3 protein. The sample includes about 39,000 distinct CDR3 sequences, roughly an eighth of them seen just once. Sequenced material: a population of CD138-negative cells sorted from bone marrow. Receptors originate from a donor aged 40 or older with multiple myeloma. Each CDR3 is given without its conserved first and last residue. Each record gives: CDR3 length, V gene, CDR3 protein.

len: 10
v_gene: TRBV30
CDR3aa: AWSVQAQPQH

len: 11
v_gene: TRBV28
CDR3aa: ASSWTGSAEQY

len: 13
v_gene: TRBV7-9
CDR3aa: ASKRGGGPPYEQY

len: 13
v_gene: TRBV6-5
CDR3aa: ASSYSYREPTEAF

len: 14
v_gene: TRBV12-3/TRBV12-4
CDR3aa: ASRLVQGAHGNTIY

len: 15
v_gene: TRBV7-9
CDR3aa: ASSLDPPGLATGELF

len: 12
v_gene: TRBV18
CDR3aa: ASSTAPLADTQY

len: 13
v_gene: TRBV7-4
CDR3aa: ASSSLGARDTEAF

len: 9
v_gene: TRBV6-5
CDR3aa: ASSQLDEQY

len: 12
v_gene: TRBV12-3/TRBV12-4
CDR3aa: ASSGQGGYTEAF

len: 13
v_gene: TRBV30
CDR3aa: AWTRNRGHTDTQY

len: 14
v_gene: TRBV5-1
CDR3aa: ASSSGAGSSGNTIY

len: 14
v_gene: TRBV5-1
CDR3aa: AGHFAGEGSNQPQH

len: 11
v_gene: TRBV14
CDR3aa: ASSETASTEAF

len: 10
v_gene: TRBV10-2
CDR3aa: ASGLIGTEAF

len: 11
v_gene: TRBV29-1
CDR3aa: SATGQGTSEQY

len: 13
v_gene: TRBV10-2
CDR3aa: ASSAPDSFVYGYT

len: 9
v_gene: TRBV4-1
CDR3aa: ASSQVGGQF

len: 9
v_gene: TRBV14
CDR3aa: ASSLGPEAF

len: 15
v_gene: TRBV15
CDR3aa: ATSRYRSTNVADTQY